The clone carrying this T cell receptor beta chain was counted a few times. Its antigen is unknown. This entry belongs to a study of blood T cells in healthy people across ages. About the research overall: Researchers report that template switching captured about one barcoded beta molecule per two T cells.

Using a J-beta primer mix together with a sample-barcoded 5' primer, a second PCR was run for roughly 6 to 11 cycles. TCRdb ran MiXCR on the 5' RACE reads and lists one entry per CDR3 protein. The table lists approximately 800,000 distinct CDR3 sequences, about half of them singletons. Study-wide points: Estimates based on one million T cells were treated as lower bounds.

From germline, CDR1 is SGHTA and CDR2 FQGNSA. CDR3 length: 18 amino acids. J gave up 7 bases and V 1 base, and 7 bases lay outside the gene matches. The sequence derives from a man older than 75 in good health. Sequencing used blood. The chain carries TRBV7-2 and TRBJ2-1; the match to TRBD2 covers 16 bases. The CDR3 DNA reads TGTGCCAGCAGCTTAGGCAAATGGGGACTAGCGGGAGGGAATGAGCAGTTCTTC. Translating gives CASSLGKWGLAGGNEQFF.